This is a list of T cell receptor beta chains from one sample in a study of T cells after yellow fever vaccination. TCRdb fed the 5' RACE reads into MiXCR, producing one record per CDR3 protein. The top ten clones hold around 17% of a sample with nearly 350,000 distinct CDR3 sequences, roughly 8.6% of them seen once. The specimen comprised PBMCs, sampled around 45 days after the first yellow fever vaccination. All receptors derive from a young man who received the YFV17D yellow fever vaccine. CDR3s include the opening cysteine and the closing phenylalanine or tryptophan. A D gene is named only where the DNA matches it firmly. Size values are once, few and many counts, or a class for expanded clones, and some rows have none.

abundance | d_gene | j_gene | v_gene | CDR3nt | CDR3aa
few | . | TRBJ2-5 | TRBV29-1 | TGCAGCGTTGAAGCACCAGGGTCGGGGACCCAGTACTTC | CSVEAPGSGTQYF
. | . | TRBJ1-5 | TRBV4-1 | TGCGCCAGCAGCCGCGGGTTCACGGTTAGCAATCAGCCCCAGCATTTT | CASSRGFTVSNQPQHF
. | . | TRBJ2-3 | TRBV7-2 | TGTGCCAGCGCCTCACCGGGGGGCGGAAATACGCAGTATTTT | CASASPGGGNTQYF
few | TRBD2 | TRBJ2-3 | TRBV4-1 | TGCGCCAGCAGCCATTTATTCGCGGGGGGGCCTGGTACGCAGTATTTT | CASSHLFAGGPGTQYF
few | TRBD1 | TRBJ2-7 | TRBV11-1 | TGTGCCAGCAGCTTCCCCCTTGCGCCGACAGGGGGCTACTCCTACGAGCAGTACTTC | CASSFPLAPTGGYSYEQYF
. | TRBD2 | TRBJ2-3 | TRBV7-6 | TGTGCCAGCAGCCCCGGGGGGTCTAGGGAGCAGTATTTT | CASSPGGSREQYF
. | . | TRBJ1-2 | TRBV20-1 | TGCAGTGCCACGGACAAGGGCTATGGCTACACCTTC | CSATDKGYGYTF
. | TRBD2 | TRBJ2-1 | TRBV6-4 | TGTGCCAGCAGTGACACTAGCGGGGGGGCCAATGAGCAGTTCTTC | CASSDTSGGANEQFF
few | TRBD2 | TRBJ2-5 | TRBV7-7 | TGTGCTAGCAGCCCGGGACTAGCGGGCGGCCGAGAGACCCAGTACTTC | CASSPGLAGGRETQYF
. | TRBD1 | TRBJ1-5 | TRBV4-1 | TGCGCCAGCAGCTCCCGGGACAGGGTAAGCAATCAGCCCCAGCATTTT | CASSSRDRVSNQPQHF
. | . | TRBJ1-2 | TRBV9 | TGTGCCAGCAGCGCTTTGAGGGGACCCCATGGCTACACCTTC | CASSALRGPHGYTF
. | . | TRBJ2-2 | TRBV5-1 | TGCGCCAGCAGCTTGACAGGATGGTTATCCGGGGAGCTGTTTTTT | CASSLTGWLSGELFF
few | . | TRBJ2-3 | TRBV7-2 | TGTGCCAGCAGCTTAGAACGGTCTGCGGGGTCGCGGCAGTATTTT | CASSLERSAGSRQYF
few | . | TRBJ1-5 | TRBV27 | TGTGCCAGCGCAATCTTACAGGGACAGCCCCAGCATTTT | CASAILQGQPQHF
few | . | TRBJ2-3 | TRBV9 | TGTGCCAGCAGTCGGGAGCGCACAGATACGCAGTATTTT | CASSRERTDTQYF
. | TRBD1 | TRBJ2-7 | TRBV6-5 | TGTGCCAGCAGTAACCGGGACAGCAGCTCCTACGAGCAGTACTTC | CASSNRDSSSYEQYF
few | TRBD2 | TRBJ2-3 | TRBV5-4 | TGTGCCAGCAGCTTGCCCGCCGGGGGACTAGCGGACCTCACAGATACGCAGTATTTT | CASSLPAGGLADLTDTQYF
. | . | TRBJ2-3 | TRBV4-1 | TGCGCCAGCAGCCCCCACCCCGATACGCAGTATTTT | CASSPHPDTQYF
few | . | TRBJ2-2 | TRBV4-3 | TGCGCCAGCAGCCACGGAGACAGGCTTATCGCCGGGGAGCTGTTTTTT | CASSHGDRLIAGELFF
few | TRBD2 | TRBJ2-1 | TRBV29-1 | TGCAGCGCTAGGACTAGCGGGGGGGCTTTGTATGAGCAGTTCTTC | CSARTSGGALYEQFF
. | . | TRBJ2-3 | TRBV18 | TGTGCCAGCTCACCAAGCGTTTCCCCAGATACGCAGTATTTT | CASSPSVSPDTQYF
. | . | TRBJ2-5 | TRBV28 | TGTGCCAGCAGTTTACCGAGGGGCAGGCGTTTGCGCGAGACCCAGTACTTC | CASSLPRGRRLRETQYF
few | . | TRBJ2-2 | TRBV11-1 | TGTGCCAGCAGCCGGCTACAGGGGGCGATCGAACTAGCGGCCGGGGAGCTGTTTTTT | CASSRLQGAIELAAGELFF
few | . | TRBJ2-7 | TRBV3-1 | TGTGCCAGCAGCCACGGTCGCTACGAGCAGTACTTC | CASSHGRYEQYF
many | . | TRBJ2-4 | TRBV6-2/TRBV6-3 | TGTGCCAGCGTACGGAACTATTTAGCCAAAAACATTCAGTACTTC | CASVRNYLAKNIQYF
. | TRBD1 | TRBJ1-2 | TRBV7-9 | TGTGCCAGCAGCTCCGGGACAGGGGGCTATGGCTACACCTTC | CASSSGTGGYGYTF
. | TRBD1 | TRBJ2-1 | TRBV19 | TGTGCCAGTAGTTATGGGCAGGGGGCTGGGAATGAGCAGTTCTTC | CASSYGQGAGNEQFF
. | . | TRBJ1-6 | TRBV25-1 | TGTGCCAGCAGTGAGGACAAGGGTAATTCACCCCTCCACTTT | CASSEDKGNSPLHF
. | . | TRBJ2-5 | TRBV30 | TGTGCCTGGAGTAGGGCGGAGACCCAGTACTTC | CAWSRAETQYF
few | TRBD1 | TRBJ1-1 | TRBV6-5 | TGTGCCAGCAGTTACTCGAGAGGGGGCGGCCCTGAAGCTTTCTTT | CASSYSRGGGPEAFF
. | . | TRBJ2-3 | TRBV9 | TGTGCCAGCAGCGTAGATGGGGGGGCGAGGTATACGCAGTATTTT | CASSVDGGARYTQYF
. | TRBD1 | TRBJ1-2 | TRBV12-3/TRBV12-4 | TGTGCCAGCAGTTCGACAGGGCGAGAAGACTATGGCTACACCTTC | CASSSTGREDYGYTF
few | TRBD1 | TRBJ2-7 | TRBV4-3 | TGCGCCAGCAGCCAAGAAGGGACAGTGGACGAGCAGTACTTC | CASSQEGTVDEQYF
. | . | TRBJ2-5 | TRBV4-3 | TGCGCCAGCAGCCAAGACGAAGTGGCGCCACAAGAGACCCAGTACTTC | CASSQDEVAPQETQYF
many | . | TRBJ2-1 | TRBV7-9 | TGTGCCAGCAGCCTAACTAATGAGCAGTTCTTC | CASSLTNEQFF
. | TRBD2 | TRBJ2-2 | TRBV5-4 | TGTGCCAGCAGCTTCATGACTAGCGGAGCGAACACCGGGGAGCTGTTTTTT | CASSFMTSGANTGELFF
many | . | TRBJ2-1 | TRBV3-1 | TGTGCCAGCAGCCAAGAGTCGAGACATCAGTTCTTC | CASSQESRHQFF
. | TRBD2 | TRBJ2-1 | TRBV9 | TGTGCCAGCAGCCCCTGGACTAGCGGGGCCTTCAATGAGCAGTTCTTC | CASSPWTSGAFNEQFF
few | TRBD2 | TRBJ2-7 | TRBV6-5 | TGTGCCAGCAGTTACTCGATAGCGGCGGGAGACTCCTACGAGCAGTACTTC | CASSYSIAAGDSYEQYF
many | . | TRBJ2-5 | TRBV20-1 | TGCAGTGCTAGAGATCCGGGGCGGAACTTTCAAGAGACCCAGTACTTC | CSARDPGRNFQETQYF
few | . | TRBJ1-2 | TRBV7-8 | TGTGCCAGCAGCTCGGGGGACACAGCTAACTATGGCTACACCTTC | CASSSGDTANYGYTF
few | TRBD2 | TRBJ2-5 | TRBV20-1 | TGCAGTGCGAGAGGTGCTAGCGGGGCCGAGACCCAGTACTTC | CSARGASGAETQYF
few | . | TRBJ2-3 | TRBV6-5 | TGTGCCAGCAGTTACTCAACTCCTCCTACAGATACGCAGTATTTT | CASSYSTPPTDTQYF
many | TRBD2 | TRBJ2-5 | TRBV19 | TGTGCCAGTAGTATCCTAGCGGGGCTAGAGACCCAGTACTTC | CASSILAGLETQYF
. | TRBD2 | TRBJ2-1 | TRBV10-3 | TGTGCCATCAGTGATGTAGCGGGGATGACCGCTGAGCAGTTCTTC | CAISDVAGMTAEQFF
. | . | TRBJ1-1 | TRBV7-2 | TGTGCCAGCAGCTCGCAAGGGGGTACCACTGAAGCTTTCTTT | CASSSQGGTTEAFF
few | TRBD2 | TRBJ2-7 | TRBV20-1 | TGCAGTGCTAGAGATACTAGCGGTTACTCCTACGAGCAGTACTTC | CSARDTSGYSYEQYF
. | . | TRBJ1-2 | TRBV3-1 | TGTGCCAGCAGCCCATCTCCGGACAGACCCTATGGCTACACCTTC | CASSPSPDRPYGYTF
many | . | TRBJ1-2 | TRBV4-1 | TGCGCCAGCAGCCAAATAATTGGACTGGGGCGGGATGGCTACACCTTC | CASSQIIGLGRDGYTF